This T cell receptor (beta chain) was captured by sequencing in a study of T cell changes during pregnancy in multiple sclerosis. Libraries were prepared by immunoSEQ multiplex PCR; TCRdb keeps only in-frame clonotypes and omits some of them. The table includes fewer than 90,000 clones, 90% to 95% detected once. This clone has a single count. The CDR3 runs to 16 residues. V was pared by 7 bases and J by 5 bases, with 13 bases of the junction left unmatched. Germline V gene data show CDR1 as MDHEN and CDR2 as SYDVKM. The sequencing used peripheral blood, collected in the third trimester of pregnancy. The chain joins TRBV28 to TRBJ2-5; 10 bases line up with TRBD2. The receptor was isolated from a female donor in good health, enrolled as a control in a pregnancy study. The CDR3 DNA reads TGTGCCAGCATTCCACTAGCGGGACCGCTTGAGGAGACCCAGTACTTC. This sequence encodes CASIPLAGPLEETQYF.